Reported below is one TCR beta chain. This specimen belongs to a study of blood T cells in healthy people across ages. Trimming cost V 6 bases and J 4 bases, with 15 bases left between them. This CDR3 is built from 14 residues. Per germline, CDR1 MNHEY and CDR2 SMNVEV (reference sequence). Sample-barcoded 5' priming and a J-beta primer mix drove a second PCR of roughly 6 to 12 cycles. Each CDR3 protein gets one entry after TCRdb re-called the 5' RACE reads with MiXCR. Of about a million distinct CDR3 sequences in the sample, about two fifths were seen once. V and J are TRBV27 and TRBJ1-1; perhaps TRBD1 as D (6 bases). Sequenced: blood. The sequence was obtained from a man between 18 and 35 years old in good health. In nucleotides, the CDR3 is TGTGCCAGCAGGTGGGGGGCTGAAGGCACTGAAGCTTTCTTT. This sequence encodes CASRWGAEGTEAFF.